This T cell receptor beta chain was sequenced for a study of cytomegalovirus exposure and HLA in healthy donors (dated by TCRdb to about 2017). For context, the study as a whole: In an earlier analysis of approximately 640 of the donors, 250 to 350 Gb of sequence data and 120 million or so unique TCR beta sequences from about 180 million T cells were reported. Alongside the repertoire data, information on donor age, sex, ethnicity and CMV serostatus was compiled. To predict cytomegalovirus infection status, the study brought together high-throughput TCR immunosequencing, statistical association of individual TCRs with disease status, and machine learning. Genome-wide SNP genotypes for about 55% of the roughly 670 donors were used in a later genetic analysis, which treated that subset as a discovery cohort. Typing coverage differed by locus: A, B, C, DRB1 and DQB1 were typed in about 620-640 donors, DQA1 in 500 to 550, DPA1 in 606, and DPB1 in about 450. Both class I and class II loci were covered by HLA typing, at four-digit resolution. Around 320 gigabases of sequencing data and 70 million to 100 million unique TCR sequences were included in an early release covering about 600 HLA-typed donors. Among the roughly 400 genotyped donors, approximately 77% belonged to the genetic ancestry cluster associated with self-reported Caucasian donors. To decide whether each TCR beta V gene segment behaved as functional or pseudogenic, an earlier analysis of some 600 of the donors relied on high-throughput TCR beta sequencing. Besides the first cohort of more than 650 subjects, a separate validation cohort made up of roughly 120 different subjects was used. Across under 500 genotyped donors of the cohort, an average of about 240,000 unique TCR beta nucleotide sequences per donor were sequenced, and approximately 19% of those sequences were non-productive. A later analysis re-analyzed previously published TCR beta repertoires from approximately 670 donors and added high-resolution HLA genotyping to study TCR occurrence patterns. The study aimed to test whether cataloging public T cell receptors could reveal signatures of past pathogen exposure. Using immunosequencing, the study profiled T cell repertoires from about 650 subjects and related those repertoires to cytomegalovirus serostatus. Rather than using new phenotypic data, the later analysis identified candidate immune exposures from TCR beta sequences and from how often those sequences occurred across donors. All discovery cohort repertoires had been generated on a single sequencing platform. Because of strong linkage in the cohort, five DR-DQ haplotypes were treated as single units for association and clustering.

The cohort comprised around 700 healthy bone marrow donors. At the time of sampling, all cohort members were nominally healthy, though unrecorded immune exposures were likely present. The donor tested CMV seronegative, placing the donor among the 350 to 400 seronegative members of the cohort. Each donor provided a peripheral blood sample, and peripheral blood mononuclear cells were used for TCR beta sequencing. The Qiagen DNeasy Blood Extraction Kit was used to extract genomic DNA from the blood cell samples. The germline V and J ends show losses of 3 bases and 6 bases respectively, and no gene match explains 7 bases of the junction. Reading the germline V gene gives CDR1 KGHSH and CDR2 LQKENI. Reading from cysteine to phenylalanine, the CDR3 counts 15 amino acids. The DNA shown is the 45-base CDR3, in frame from base 1. This clone was seen a single time. Its antigen is currently not known. Base qualities were left out, and no much larger clone turns up one base away.

Study-wide findings and limitations: In a later analysis, more than 15,000 TCR beta sequences were associated with specific HLA alleles at a false discovery rate of 0.05. Correlated functional status among segregating V segments might reflect linkage disequilibrium, but an unknown experimental factor could not be ruled out. A later analysis found that most CMV-associated TCR beta chains appeared HLA-restricted, with HLA associations seemingly driven largely by CMV exposure. A group of highly shared sequence variants was considered likely to be a technical artifact of the sequencing pipeline. The authors suggested that the approach could potentially be extended to other disease states and immunological phenotypes. A later genetic analysis associated a missense DCLRE1C variant with V-gene and J-gene trimming of TCR beta chains, and an independent cohort replicated the association. Presence/absence analyses assumed roughly uniform sequencing depth across donors, an assumption that may not hold. Because HLA typing was missing for some donors at each locus, association tests included only the typed subset. In a later analysis, several top co-occurrence clusters were reported to appear linked to parvovirus B19, influenza, CMV and Epstein-Barr virus. Broadly in line with IMGT annotations, most TCR beta V segments showed up in productive rearrangements about 90% or about 30% of the time in an earlier analysis of roughly 590 of the donors. Only TCR beta chains were sequenced in this cohort, and the absence of alpha or paired-chain data limited detectable features. In a later genetic analysis, fewer N-insertions in productive TCRs were reported among donors in an Asian-associated ancestry cluster than the roughly 640-donor mean. In a later analysis, TCR association rates were found to vary across HLA loci, with the most associated TCRs seen for DRB1 alleles and the fewest for HLA-C alleles. Most TCR sequences were seen in very few donors, while some public TCRs were found in many individuals. Immune exposure information for the cohort was limited to CMV serostatus. In a later analysis, HLA-associated TCR beta chains showed more clonal expansion and lower generation probabilities than non-associated chains that were equally common. Seventeen rarely observed V segments, including chromosome 9 orphons, were excluded from the earlier analysis of about 600 of the donors because counts were too low. Cytomegalovirus status was reported to be diagnosed by the classifier with high specificity and sensitivity in both the original and validation cohorts. A total of 150 to 200 TCR beta chains were listed by the study as associated with cytomegalovirus. A further reported finding was that TCR beta sequences accurately predicted the HLA-A and HLA-B alleles for most subjects in the first cohort. When HLA alleles, especially DR and DQ, strongly co-occurred, TCR associations were difficult to assign to individual alleles. Because the 87-base-pair reads could not distinguish some IMGT-functional V segments, including TRBV6-2 and TRBV6-3, those segments were excluded. A few of the identified cytomegalovirus-associated TCR beta chains were confirmed in vitro to be specific for cytomegalovirus antigens.

Preparation of the library involved the immunoSEQ multiplex PCR assay. A mixture of 60 forward primers for TCR Vbeta segments and 13 reverse primers for TCR Jbeta segments was used in the multiplex PCR. The CDR3 region of rearranged TCR beta genes was amplified from genomic DNA with a multiplex PCR assay. The Illumina HiSeq System was used to sequence the amplified TCR beta libraries as 87-base-pair reads. In the source study's methods: In a later analysis, 77 million or so unique TCR beta chains were counted across the 500 to 850 repertoires, and some 10 million of these chains were shared by at least two donors. Raw reads were error-corrected and collapsed into unique sequences by a nearest-neighbor algorithm in which closely related sequences were merged to remove PCR and sequencing errors. Alignment of CDR3 sequences to IMGT reference sequences was used to assign V, D and J gene segments. For a sequence to be retained, a match of at least six nucleotides to both a V gene segment and a J gene segment was required. A rearrangement counted as productive if the CDR3 had no stop codons and remained in frame with V and J, and every other rearrangement counted as non-productive. Following IMGT convention, CDR3 was defined as the stretch from the second conserved V-encoded cysteine to the conserved J-encoded phenylalanine. In an earlier analysis of roughly 610 of the donors, sequences lacking an unambiguous match to a single V gene segment were excluded. In an earlier analysis of 587 of the donors, a V segment was called functional when productive rearrangements were above 56.7%, and segregating when the standard deviation between donors exceeded 5%. A statistical classification framework was built to diagnose cytomegalovirus status from the catalog of TCR beta chain sequences. V and J gene assignment, in a later analysis, came from comparing TCR nucleotide sequences with IMGT/GENE-DB human TR gene sequences. A later analysis assigned CDR3 sequences and most-parsimonious VDJ recombination scenarios with the TCRdist pipeline. In a later analysis, each TCR beta chain was defined by its CDR3 amino acid sequence together with its V-gene family, and reads without a unique V-gene family were excluded. A later analysis removed several hundred highly shared, low-generation-probability nucleotide sequences to deal with suspected cross-contamination and a sequencing artifact. For each public chain, a later analysis derived a clonal expansion index from normalized ranks of inferred template counts within each repertoire. In a later analysis, generation probabilities were computed using a VDJ recombination model fitted to out-of-frame rearrangements, and the results were checked against IGoR. Hypergeometric tests were used in a later analysis to score TCR-TCR, TCR-HLA and TCR-CMV co-occurrence, with a repertoire-size bias correction applied to the TCR pairs. In a later analysis, false discovery rates were estimated by permuting HLA or CMV assignments 20 times. In a later analysis, co-occurring TCRs were grouped with DBSCAN, and TCRdist sequence similarity was added when clustering was performed within HLA-allele-positive subsets. Co-occurrence clustering excluded repertoires with fewer than 30,000 or more than 120,000 public chains, plus five with anomalous nucleotide sharing. The source is immuneACCESS, and TCRdb retained only in-frame sequences with V and J called. Part of the clones is not carried over; for the studies checked, unresolved V genes explain less than half of this, and the remainder is unexplained. That table is the source of V, J and clone size, and D and trimming were worked out from the DNA. The sample table records more than 150,000 clones; 80% of these occur just once. The ten top clones hold around 1.9% of the sample.

The rearrangement joined TRBV18 to TRBJ1-1, with 10 junctional bases fitting TRBD1. The TCR originated in a woman in her 30s in good health and CMV-seronegative. What was sequenced was PBMCs. The CDR3 loop reads CASSPPTGGDSEAFF. DNA sequence: TGTGCCAGCTCACCTCCGACAGGGGGCGATTCTGAAGCTTTCTTT.